The 15 T cell receptor beta chains given below trace back to one sample, sequenced in a study of tumor and adjacent non-tumor tissue in lung cancer. RNA was extracted from bulk tissue without any cell sorting. The normal lung tissue was taken more than 3 cm from the tumor edge. A modified ARM-PCR protocol with three rounds of nested PCR amplified TCRbeta. Each CDR3 protein gets one entry after TCRdb re-called the multiplex PCR reads with MiXCR. The sample records 80,000 to 100,000 distinct CDR3 sequences, roughly 78% being singletons. The sequencing input was distant non-tumor lung tissue. The source is a man in his sixties with small cell lung cancer.

As for this clonotype: As the CDR3 is not closed by the conserved phenylalanine or tryptophan, this likely results from a read error. The V call is TRBV6-2 or TRBV6-3, the J call TRBJ2-1, with D possibly matching TRBD2 (6 bases). The CDR3 is made up of 15 amino acids. Per the germline V gene, CDR1 is MNHEY and CDR2 is SVGEGT. Here the CDR3 DNA reads TGTGCCACCTCACCCAGGGACTCCTCCTACAATGAACAGTTCCTC. The encoded protein is CATSPRDSSYNEQFL.

The chain uses TRBV11-2 and TRBJ2-1; D is perhaps TRBD1 (5 bases). CDR1 and CDR2 (germline): SGHAT, FQNNGV. The V and J ends lost 11 bases and 13 bases respectively, with 27 bases between them. The CDR3 runs 14 residues. CDR3 residues: CAGILEAGLVEQFF. In DNA, the CDR3 is TGTGCCGGCATCTTAGAGGCAGGGTTGGTTGAACAGTTCTTC. Filled out from reference TRBV11-2 and TRBJ2-1, the complete variable domain reads EAGVAQSPRYKIIEKRQSVAFWCNPISGHATLYWYQQILGQGPKLLIQFQNNGVVDDSQLPKDRFSAERLKGVDSTLKIQPAKLEDSAVYLCAGILEAGLVEQFFGPGTRLTVL.

Regarding this clonotype: Germline and junction disagree at one end, which may indicate a read error. V usage is TRBV6-6 and J usage is TRBJ2-2; D might be TRBD2 (7 bases). The germline gives CDR1 MNHNY, CDR2 SVGAGI (reference sequence). The CDR3 spans 15 residues. The CDR3 region is CASSYRGRDTGELIF. As DNA, the CDR3 is TGTGCCAGCAGTTATAGGGGGAGGGACACCGGGGAGCTGATTTTT.

Notes on this clonotype: Just one base apart from a much larger clone, this may be a read error. This rearrangement joins TRBV15 to TRBJ2-7, with TRBD2 as a possible D gene (5 bases). Germline CDR1 is LNHNV and CDR2 is YYDKDF (reference sequence). CDR3 length: 15 amino acids. Trimming removed 3 bases at V and 1 base at J, with 13 bases between. The CDR3 reads CATSSPGNTSYEQYF. The CDR3 DNA reads as TGTGCCACCAGCAGTCCCGGGAACACATCCTACGAGCAGTACTTC.

For this clonotype: One base away lies a much larger clone, so this may be a sequencing read error. This chain uses TRBV30 with TRBJ1-5; D is unclear. The germline gives CDR1 GTSNPN, CDR2 SVGIG (reference sequence). The CDR3 loop spans 14 amino acids. Trimming pared 2 bases from V and 4 bases from J, leaving 12 bases between. CDR3 residues: CAWSPRRWNQPQHF. The CDR3 DNA is TGTGCCTGGAGTCCTCGCAGGTGGAATCAGCCCCAGCATTTT.

Remarks on this clonotype: One end of the junction does not line up with germline, which may come from a read error. The rearrangement uses TRBV5-6 and TRBJ2-7; maybe TRBD1 (6 bases). CDR3 length equals 16 residues. Germline CDR1 and CDR2: SGHDT and YYEEEE. In nucleotides, the CDR3 is TGTGCCAACAGCAGGGGTGTATGGGCCCTAACCTACGAGCAGTACTTC. Its translation is CANSRGVWALTYEQYF.

The V and J genes are TRBV6-5 and TRBJ1-1; TRBD1 might be the D (6 bases). CDR3 length: 15 amino acids. Trimming took off 7 bases at V and 8 bases at J, with 23 bases between the two ends. Germline-derived CDR1 and CDR2 are MNHEY and SVGAGI. The CDR3 region is CASTANSQGNAEAFF. The CDR3 DNA reads TGTGCCAGCACTGCAAACTCACAGGGAAACGCCGAAGCTTTCTTT.

The rearrangement uses TRBV5-4 and TRBJ2-3; D not certain. The V gene's germline CDR1 is SGHNT and CDR2 YYREEE (reference sequence). The ends were cut back, 4 bases at V and 14 bases at J, with 17 bases in the middle. The CDR3 length is 12 residues. CDR3 region: CASSIDTDTMYF. DNA of the CDR3: TGTGCCAGCAGCATAGATACAGATACGATGTATTTT.

With regard to this clonotype: The junction departs from germline at one end; a sequencing error may be responsible. This chain joins TRBV6-5 and TRBJ2-2; D may be TRBD1 (6 bases). The CDR3 has 15 residues. The germline V gene encodes CDR1 MNHEY and CDR2 SVGAGI. CDR3: CASSYGRGRVGELLF. Written as DNA, the CDR3 is TGTGCGAGCAGTTATGGCAGGGGACGTGTCGGGGAGCTGTTATTT.

Notes on this clonotype: The junction and the germline gene differ at one end; a read error may be behind it. The chain is built from TRBV11-2 and TRBJ2-5; possibly TRBD1 or TRBD2 for D (5 bases each). This CDR3 has 12 residues. CDR1 is SGHAT and CDR2 is FQNNGV in the germline V gene. The DNA for the CDR3 is TGTGTCAGCAGCTCCCCGAGAGGGGATGGGTACTTC. Amino acids: CVSSSPRGDGYF.

A note on this clonotype: A much bigger clone sits one base away, suggesting this may be a read error. The chain employs TRBV12-3 or TRBV12-4 and TRBJ2-1; D unresolved. V was clipped by 5 bases and J by 12 bases, with 17 bases between them. There are 13 residues in the CDR3. The CDR3 DNA sequence: TGTGCCAGCAGTCCCCCAGCCGGCGATGTGCAGTTCTTC. As protein: CASSPPAGDVQFF.

On this clonotype: A much larger clone is a single base away; this may be a read error. The chain employs TRBV28 and TRBJ2-7, with TRBD2 matching over 10 bases. CDR3 length: 15 residues. CDR1 and CDR2 from the germline V gene are MDHEN and SYDVKM. V lost 4 bases to trimming and J lost 3 bases; unmatched junction nucleotides: 6. DNA for the CDR3: TGTGCCAGCAGTTCGGTACTAGCGGGATACTACGAGCAGTACTTC. As protein: CASSSVLAGYYEQYF.

Remarks on this clonotype: One end of the junction is discordant with germline, which a read error may explain. The V and J genes are TRBV12-3 or TRBV12-4 and TRBJ2-7, with TRBD2 matching over 7 bases. The CDR3 extends over 14 amino acids. The CDR3 coding sequence is TGTGCCAGCACCCTATCTCCCCGGGACTACGAGCAGTATTTC. Its protein is CASTLSPRDYEQYF.

This clonotype ranks as medium-sized. The chain is built from TRBV20-1 and TRBJ2-7; TRBD1 is a possible D gene (5 bases). Looked up from germline, CDR1 is DFQATT and CDR2 is SNEGSKA (reference sequence). CDR3 length equals 11 residues. V was cut by 5 bases and J by 2 bases, with 7 bases left in between. This chain's CDR3 is CSALQAYEQYF. The CDR3 region has the DNA TGCAGTGCTCTACAGGCCTACGAGCAGTACTTC.

The chain uses TRBV12-3 or TRBV12-4 and TRBJ2-5; 8 bases agree with TRBD1. The assigned J gene may be wrong: the sequence end matches TRBJ2-1 better. This CDR3 comprises 14 residues. For the CDR3, the DNA is TGTGCCAGCAGTTCAATGGACAGGGAAGAGACTCAGTTCTTC. The encoded protein is CASSSMDREETQFF.